Listed below are T cell receptor beta chains from one sample, sequenced in a study of shared clonotypes between healthy human individuals. Produced via immunoSEQ multiplex PCR; TCRdb's table is partial and in-frame only. The sample shows 2 million to 2.5 million clones, about 95% of them seen only once. The sample comprised naive CD8+ T cells sorted from blood. All receptors come from a man between 18 and 29 years old in good health. Each CDR3 is given with its conserved first and last residue. D genes are given only for firm matches. Expanded clones are given a class, and other clones once, few, many or no size at all.

v_call: TRBV4-3
d_call: -
j_call: TRBJ2-2
clone_size: once
cdr3_nt: TGCGCCAGCAGCCAGATGAGGGACACCGGGGAGCTGTTTTTT
cdr3_aa: CASSQMRDTGELFF

v_call: TRBV19
d_call: -
j_call: TRBJ2-5
clone_size: -
cdr3_nt: TGTGCCAGTAGTACCACAGGGGGGGGGCAAGAGACCCAGTACTTC
cdr3_aa: CASSTTGGGQETQYF

v_call: TRBV27
d_call: -
j_call: TRBJ2-7
clone_size: -
cdr3_nt: TGTGCCAGCAGCCTCCACGGGGGTCCTAATTACGAGCAGTACTTC
cdr3_aa: CASSLHGGPNYEQYF

v_call: TRBV6-6
d_call: -
j_call: TRBJ2-1
clone_size: -
cdr3_nt: TGTGCCAGCAGTTACGGAGGGTCCCATGAGCAGTTCTTC
cdr3_aa: CASSYGGSHEQFF

v_call: TRBV11-3
d_call: TRBD2
j_call: TRBJ2-1
clone_size: -
cdr3_nt: TGTGCCAGCAGCGTAGCGGGGGGGCCAGGGTACAATGAGCAGTTCTTC
cdr3_aa: CASSVAGGPGYNEQFF

v_call: TRBV4-1
d_call: -
j_call: TRBJ1-1
clone_size: -
cdr3_nt: TGCGCCAGCAGCCAAGACGACGGCCCCGGCGTGAACACTGAAGCTTTCTTT
cdr3_aa: CASSQDDGPGVNTEAFF

v_call: TRBV15
d_call: -
j_call: TRBJ1-1
clone_size: -
cdr3_nt: TGTGCCACCAGCAGAATCCAGGGTTTCACTGAAGCTTTCTTT
cdr3_aa: CATSRIQGFTEAFF

v_call: TRBV4-3
d_call: -
j_call: TRBJ2-7
clone_size: -
cdr3_nt: TGCGCCAGCAGCCAAGATTGGGAGATCGGGACGGAAAGCTACGAGCAGTACTTC
cdr3_aa: CASSQDWEIGTESYEQYF

v_call: TRBV10-3
d_call: -
j_call: TRBJ2-2
clone_size: -
cdr3_nt: TGTGCCATCAGCACCCCACGGAATTCGAACACCGGGGAGCTGTTTTTT
cdr3_aa: CAISTPRNSNTGELFF

v_call: TRBV4-3
d_call: -
j_call: TRBJ1-1
clone_size: -
cdr3_nt: TGCGCCAGCAGCCAGGGAGTTGGTAACACTGAAGCTTTCTTT
cdr3_aa: CASSQGVGNTEAFF

v_call: TRBV7-9
d_call: -
j_call: TRBJ2-7
clone_size: -
cdr3_nt: TGTGCCAGCAGTTTGACTGCAGGCCACGAGCAGTACTTC
cdr3_aa: CASSLTAGHEQYF

v_call: TRBV4-3
d_call: TRBD1
j_call: TRBJ2-5
clone_size: -
cdr3_nt: TGCGCCAGCAGCCAAGATAGACAGGGCAAGACCCAGTACTTC
cdr3_aa: CASSQDRQGKTQYF

v_call: TRBV4-3
d_call: -
j_call: TRBJ1-2
clone_size: -
cdr3_nt: TGCGCCAGCAGCCAAGTGTGGCAGTCGCTCTATGGCTACACCTTC
cdr3_aa: CASSQVWQSLYGYTF

v_call: TRBV9
d_call: TRBD2
j_call: TRBJ2-7
clone_size: -
cdr3_nt: TGTGCCAGCAGCGCTTTAGCGGGGGACTACGAGCAGTACTTC
cdr3_aa: CASSALAGDYEQYF

v_call: TRBV14
d_call: TRBD1
j_call: TRBJ2-7
clone_size: -
cdr3_nt: TGTGCCAGCAGCCAAGCTATGAGGACAGGGAAGTACGAGCAGTACTTC
cdr3_aa: CASSQAMRTGKYEQYF

v_call: TRBV11-2
d_call: -
j_call: TRBJ2-7
clone_size: -
cdr3_nt: TGTGCCAGCAGCTTAGAGAGTGGTCCGCGACTAGTGGCCTACGAGCAGTACTTC
cdr3_aa: CASSLESGPRLVAYEQYF

v_call: TRBV5-6
d_call: -
j_call: TRBJ2-7
clone_size: -
cdr3_nt: TGTGCCAGCACCGGTGGACAGAGCTCCTACGAGCAGTACTTC
cdr3_aa: CASTGGQSSYEQYF

v_call: TRBV9
d_call: TRBD1
j_call: TRBJ2-1
clone_size: -
cdr3_nt: TGTGCCAGCAGCGATGACAGGGCCAATGAGCAGTTCTTC
cdr3_aa: CASSDDRANEQFF

v_call: TRBV27
d_call: -
j_call: TRBJ1-5
clone_size: -
cdr3_nt: TGTGCCAGCAGTTTCCTAGTCCGACAAAGGCCGGATCAGCCCCAGCATTTT
cdr3_aa: CASSFLVRQRPDQPQHF

v_call: TRBV10-3
d_call: -
j_call: TRBJ2-3
clone_size: -
cdr3_nt: TGTGCCATCAGTGAGTCGCTTGGGACAAGCAGTAGCACAGATACGCAGTATTTT
cdr3_aa: CAISESLGTSSSTDTQYF

v_call: TRBV6-6
d_call: TRBD1
j_call: TRBJ2-1
clone_size: -
cdr3_nt: TGTGCCAGCGGGGGACAGGGGTGGAATGAGCAGTTCTTC
cdr3_aa: CASGGQGWNEQFF

v_call: TRBV27
d_call: -
j_call: TRBJ2-7
clone_size: -
cdr3_nt: TGTGCCAGCAGTTTAAAAGGCGGGAAGATTGGCGAGCAGTACTTC
cdr3_aa: CASSLKGGKIGEQYF

v_call: TRBV2
d_call: TRBD2
j_call: TRBJ2-5
clone_size: -
cdr3_nt: TGTGCCAGCAAAGAGGGGAGGGTTCAAGAGACCCAGTACTTC
cdr3_aa: CASKEGRVQETQYF

v_call: TRBV5-4
d_call: -
j_call: TRBJ1-2
clone_size: -
cdr3_nt: TGTGCCAGCAGCTTGGTATCTAGCGTCTATGGCTACACCTTC
cdr3_aa: CASSLVSSVYGYTF

v_call: TRBV29-1
d_call: -
j_call: TRBJ1-4
clone_size: -
cdr3_nt: TGCAGCGTTGTAGGGGATGATGAAAAACTGTTTTTT
cdr3_aa: CSVVGDDEKLFF

v_call: TRBV18
d_call: -
j_call: TRBJ1-4
clone_size: -
cdr3_nt: TGTGCCAGCTCGCTACGAGAACAGGTAAGGGGTTCGGAGGAAAAACTGTTTTTT
cdr3_aa: CASSLREQVRGSEEKLFF

v_call: TRBV6-1
d_call: -
j_call: TRBJ2-1
clone_size: -
cdr3_nt: TGTGCCAGCAGTGAAGCGCAGGGGGAAAGCGGGGGTTACAATGAGCAGTTCTTC
cdr3_aa: CASSEAQGESGGYNEQFF

v_call: TRBV4-3
d_call: -
j_call: TRBJ2-1
clone_size: -
cdr3_nt: TGCGCCAGCAGCCAGGAGGGCCCCTCCTACAATGAGCAGTTCTTC
cdr3_aa: CASSQEGPSYNEQFF

v_call: TRBV9
d_call: TRBD2
j_call: TRBJ2-1
clone_size: once
cdr3_nt: TGTGCCAGCAGCGTTGGCAGACTAGCTATCTACAATGAGCAGTTCTTC
cdr3_aa: CASSVGRLAIYNEQFF

v_call: TRBV28
d_call: TRBD1
j_call: TRBJ2-2
clone_size: -
cdr3_nt: TGTGCCAGCAGAAAAACCGGACAGGTCGGGAACACCGGGGAGCTGTTTTTT
cdr3_aa: CASRKTGQVGNTGELFF

v_call: TRBV27
d_call: TRBD1
j_call: TRBJ1-3
clone_size: -
cdr3_nt: TGTGCCAGCAGCGACTCAGGGGGATCTGGAAACACCATATATTTT
cdr3_aa: CASSDSGGSGNTIYF

v_call: TRBV6-9
d_call: -
j_call: TRBJ2-5
clone_size: -
cdr3_nt: TGTGCCAGCAGTTATGAAATCCGGGAGACCCAGTACTTC
cdr3_aa: CASSYEIRETQYF

v_call: TRBV7-8
d_call: TRBD1
j_call: TRBJ2-3
clone_size: -
cdr3_nt: TGTGCCAGCAGCTTAGGGGAGGGGACAGGGCCAGATACGCAGTATTTT
cdr3_aa: CASSLGEGTGPDTQYF

v_call: TRBV25-1
d_call: -
j_call: TRBJ1-6
clone_size: -
cdr3_nt: TGTGCCAGCAGAAAGGGAATGACACCCCTCCACTTT
cdr3_aa: CASRKGMTPLHF

v_call: TRBV11-2
d_call: -
j_call: TRBJ2-1
clone_size: -
cdr3_nt: TGTGCCAGCAGCTTAGATAGAACCCCAGGGGATGAGCAGTTCTTC
cdr3_aa: CASSLDRTPGDEQFF

v_call: TRBV7-2
d_call: -
j_call: TRBJ2-7
clone_size: -
cdr3_nt: TGTGCCAGCAGCTTGTTCAGCTCAGCCCCCTACGAGCAGTACTTC
cdr3_aa: CASSLFSSAPYEQYF

v_call: TRBV27
d_call: TRBD2
j_call: TRBJ2-7
clone_size: -
cdr3_nt: TGTGCCAGTGGCCCTAGCGGGAAGTCCTACGAGCAGTACTTC
cdr3_aa: CASGPSGKSYEQYF

v_call: TRBV5-1
d_call: -
j_call: TRBJ1-5
clone_size: -
cdr3_nt: TGCGCCAGCAGCGCCCCCTTAAAGGGGAAGGGGGTGCAGCCCCAGCATTTT
cdr3_aa: CASSAPLKGKGVQPQHF

v_call: TRBV7-9
d_call: -
j_call: TRBJ1-4
clone_size: -
cdr3_nt: TGTGCCAGCAAGCGGGAGACTAATGAAAAACTGTTTTTT
cdr3_aa: CASKRETNEKLFF

v_call: TRBV19
d_call: -
j_call: TRBJ1-2
clone_size: -
cdr3_nt: TGTGCCAGTAGTATAGTCCGGGGTTATGGCTACACCTTC
cdr3_aa: CASSIVRGYGYTF

v_call: TRBV29-1
d_call: TRBD2
j_call: TRBJ2-1
clone_size: -
cdr3_nt: TGCAGCGGCACTAGCGGGGTCTACAATGAGCAGTTCTTC
cdr3_aa: CSGTSGVYNEQFF

v_call: TRBV10-1
d_call: TRBD1
j_call: TRBJ2-3
clone_size: -
cdr3_nt: TGCGCCAGCAGTGAATTGTTGACAGGGGACACAGATACGCAGTATTTT
cdr3_aa: CASSELLTGDTDTQYF

v_call: TRBV9
d_call: -
j_call: TRBJ2-7
clone_size: -
cdr3_nt: TGTGCCAGCAGCGACTCCGTCTCCTACGAGCAGTACTTC
cdr3_aa: CASSDSVSYEQYF

v_call: TRBV7-9
d_call: -
j_call: TRBJ1-3
clone_size: -
cdr3_nt: TGTGCCAGCAGTCCAACGACACCTCGAAACACCATATATTTT
cdr3_aa: CASSPTTPRNTIYF

v_call: TRBV29-1
d_call: TRBD1
j_call: TRBJ2-5
clone_size: -
cdr3_nt: TGCAGCGTTGATAACTCGGACAGGGCAGGGGTCTTGGAGACCCAGTACTTC
cdr3_aa: CSVDNSDRAGVLETQYF

v_call: TRBV4-3
d_call: -
j_call: TRBJ2-7
clone_size: -
cdr3_nt: TGCGCCAGCAGCCCCGGCCGCGGGGGCTTCTACGAGCAGTACTTC
cdr3_aa: CASSPGRGGFYEQYF

v_call: TRBV27
d_call: TRBD2
j_call: TRBJ2-2
clone_size: -
cdr3_nt: TGTGCCAGCAGTATCACTAGCGGGAGGGCGAACACCGGGGAGCTGTTTTTT
cdr3_aa: CASSITSGRANTGELFF

v_call: TRBV13
d_call: TRBD2
j_call: TRBJ2-1
clone_size: -
cdr3_nt: TGTGCCAGCAGCCTCGCGGGGGGCCCCGGGAATGAGCAGTTCTTC
cdr3_aa: CASSLAGGPGNEQFF

v_call: TRBV29-1
d_call: -
j_call: TRBJ1-5
clone_size: -
cdr3_nt: TGCAGCGCAACCCAGGACAGCCAGATCTGTGTCTATAGCAATCAGCCCCAGCATTTT
cdr3_aa: CSATQDSQICVYSNQPQHF

v_call: TRBV11-2
d_call: -
j_call: TRBJ1-2
clone_size: -
cdr3_nt: TGTGCCAGCAGCTTAGTGAGGGGGGACGGCTACACCTTC
cdr3_aa: CASSLVRGDGYTF